This record covers a single T cell receptor beta chain. This clonotype has a handful of counts. The clone's antigen remains unknown. Per-base qualities were not stored, and no clone one base away is much larger. The sample originates from a study of T-cell reconstitution after alpha-beta-depleted transplantation in children (dated by TCRdb to the mid-2010s). The study in broad terms: T-cell immune reconstitution after TCRalphabeta/CD19-depleted allogeneic hematopoietic cell transplantation in children was quantitatively tracked in the study by means of TCR repertoire profiling.

Reading the label with the study, this specimen's treatment or condition is: allogeneic hematopoietic cell transplantation with graft depleted of TCRalphabeta T cells and CD19 B cells. The children who served as transplant recipients had been given grafts of TCRalphabeta/CD19-depleted allogeneic hematopoietic cells. Trimming costs V 6 bases and J 6 bases, and their ends lie 12 bases apart. The CDR3 measures 13 amino acids from cysteine to phenylalanine. The only DNA kept is the CDR3, 39 bases in frame from the first base. CDR1 is given as LGHDT and CDR2 as YNNKEL, both from the germline V gene (reference sequence). Findings and caveats that apply to the study as a whole: In some patients, the high TCRbeta diversity seen at day 60 was put down to recipient T cells and intrathymic progenitors that had survived conditioning. Hyperexpanded clone frequencies declined over subsequent months; after one year, T-cell counts and TCRbeta diversity were mostly attributed to newly produced T cells. Apparently early alphabetaT-cell count recovery about two months after transplant reportedly relied on only several hundred rapidly expanded clones derived from non-depleted graft cells.

The protocol used for the library was PCR. The sample was run on an Illumina HiSeq 2500. TCR libraries were prepared with molecular barcoding, using unique molecular identifiers to normalize TCRbeta repertoire quantification. TCRdb itself trimmed the public reads at Q25 with fastp, ran MiXCR and retained productive beta chains. Entries that share a CDR3 protein sequence are merged under the most common genes and DNA. The sample includes roughly 670,000 distinct CDR3 sequences, with around 14% observed a single time. Around 0.8% of the sample is taken by the ten largest. The TCR was taken from a girl aged 2 to 9 with congenital amegakaryocytic thrombocytopenia, due to receive a stem cell transplant. The specimen comprised PBMCs, sampled before TCRalphabeta/CD19-depleted stem cell transplant. The chain uses TRBV3-1 and TRBJ2-1; the D gene lacks a confident call. CDR3 protein: CASSKGRTNEQFF. DNA sequence: TGTGCCAGCAGTAAGGGAAGAACCAATGAGCAGTTCTTC.